What follows are 3 T cell receptor beta chains derived from one specimen sequenced in a study of PD-1 blockade in classical Hodgkin lymphoma. The method was immunoSEQ multiplex PCR; TCRdb's version includes in-frame clones alone and lacks a portion of them. Of around 26,000 clones listed, around 86% were seen once; the top ten hold approximately 2.8%. The time point: cycle 4 day 1 (C4D1), after more than five weeks of nivolumab. After autologous stem cell transplantation all patients relapsed, and prior brentuximab vedotin exposure differed between cohorts. Out of thawed PBMCs, magnetic negative selection purified CD4+ T cells. Sequencing used CD4+ T cells from blood, obtained before the fourth cycle of nivolumab. All receptors come from a human donor with classical Hodgkin lymphoma.

The genes are TRBV7-2 and TRBJ2-1; TRBD2 agrees at 9 bases. J was trimmed by 8 bases and V by 0 bases; bases with no gene match: 5. Germline CDR1 SGHTA, CDR2 FQGNSA. The CDR3 consists of 15 residues. This CDR3 reads CASSLAVRGGYEQFF. The CDR3 DNA is TGTGCCAGCAGCTTAGCGGTGCGGGGGGGCTATGAGCAGTTCTTC.

The rearrangement uses TRBV11-2 and TRBJ2-3; TRBD2 agrees at 7 bases. The CDR3 length is 16 residues. V dropped 7 bases and J dropped 0; count of bases not matched to a gene: 10. The germline gives CDR1 SGHAT, CDR2 FQNNGV. The CDR3 DNA follows: TGTGCCAGCACCCTGAAATTCGGGGGGAGCACAGATACGCAGTATTTT. As protein: CASTLKFGGSTDTQYF. Filled out from reference TRBV11-2 and TRBJ2-3, the complete variable domain reads EAGVAQSPRYKIIEKRQSVAFWCNPISGHATLYWYQQILGQGPKLLIQFQNNGVVDDSQLPKDRFSAERLKGVDSTLKIQPAKLEDSAVYLCASTLKFGGSTDTQYFGPGTRLTVL.

This chain connects TRBV27 to TRBJ2-7, with D possibly being TRBD1 or TRBD2 (6 bases each). Germline V gene sequence: CDR1 MNHEY, CDR2 SMNVEV (reference sequence). The CDR3 spans 16 residues. V was cut by 0 bases and J by 3 bases, with 15 bases left in between. CDR3 residues: CASSLSFPGGGYEQYF. As DNA, the CDR3 is TGTGCCAGCAGTTTATCTTTCCCCGGGGGCGGCTACGAGCAGTACTTC.